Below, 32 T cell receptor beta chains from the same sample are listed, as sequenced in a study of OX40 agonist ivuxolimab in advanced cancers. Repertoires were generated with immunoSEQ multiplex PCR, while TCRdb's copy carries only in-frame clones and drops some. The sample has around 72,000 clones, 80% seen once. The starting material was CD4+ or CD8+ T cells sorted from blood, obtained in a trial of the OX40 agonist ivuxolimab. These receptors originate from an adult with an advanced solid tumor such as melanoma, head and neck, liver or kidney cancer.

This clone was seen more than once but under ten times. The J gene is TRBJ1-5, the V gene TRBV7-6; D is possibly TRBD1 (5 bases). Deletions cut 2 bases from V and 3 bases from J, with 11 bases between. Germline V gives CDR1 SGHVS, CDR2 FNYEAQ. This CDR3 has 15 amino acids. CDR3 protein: CASSLSDSPNQPQHF. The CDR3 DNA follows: TGTGCCAGCAGCTTAAGCGACAGCCCCAATCAGCCCCAGCATTTT.

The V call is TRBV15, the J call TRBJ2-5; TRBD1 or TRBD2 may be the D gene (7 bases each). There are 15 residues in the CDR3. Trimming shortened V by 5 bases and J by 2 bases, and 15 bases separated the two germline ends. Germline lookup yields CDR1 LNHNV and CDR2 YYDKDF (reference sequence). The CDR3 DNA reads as TGTGCCACCAGCGGGGGGGACAGACTACAAGAGACCCAGTACTTC. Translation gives CATSGGDRLQETQYF. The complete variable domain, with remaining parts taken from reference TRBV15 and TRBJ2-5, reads DAMVIQNPRYQVTQFGKPVTLSCSQTLNHNVMYWYQQKSSQAPKLLFHYYDKDFNNEADTPDNFQSRRPNTSFCFLDIRSPGLGDTAMYLCATSGGDRLQETQYFGPGTRLLVL.

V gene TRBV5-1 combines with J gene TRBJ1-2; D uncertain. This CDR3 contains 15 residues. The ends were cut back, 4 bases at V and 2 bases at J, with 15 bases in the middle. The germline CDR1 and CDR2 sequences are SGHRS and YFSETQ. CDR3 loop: CASSPAPTVNYGYTF. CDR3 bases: TGCGCCAGCAGCCCCGCCCCGACGGTGAACTATGGCTACACCTTC.

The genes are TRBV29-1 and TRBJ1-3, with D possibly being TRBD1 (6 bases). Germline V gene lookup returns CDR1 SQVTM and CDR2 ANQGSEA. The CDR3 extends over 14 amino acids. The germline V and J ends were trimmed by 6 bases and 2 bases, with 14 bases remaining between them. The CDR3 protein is CSVRGGEPGNTIYF. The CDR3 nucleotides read TGCAGCGTCCGAGGGGGGGAACCTGGAAACACCATATATTTT.

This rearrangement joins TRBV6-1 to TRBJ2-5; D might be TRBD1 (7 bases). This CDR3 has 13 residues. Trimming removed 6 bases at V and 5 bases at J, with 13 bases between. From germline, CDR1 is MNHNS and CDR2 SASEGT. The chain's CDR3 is CASREGAGETQYF. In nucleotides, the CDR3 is TGTGCCAGCAGGGAGGGGGCGGGGGAGACCCAGTACTTC.

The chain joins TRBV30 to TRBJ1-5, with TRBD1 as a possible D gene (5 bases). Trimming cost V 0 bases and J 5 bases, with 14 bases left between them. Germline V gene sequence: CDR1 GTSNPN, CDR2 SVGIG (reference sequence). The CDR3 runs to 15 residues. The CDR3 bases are TGTGCCTGGAGTGTACAGGCCTCTAGGGATCAGCCCCAGCATTTT. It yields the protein CAWSVQASRDQPQHF.

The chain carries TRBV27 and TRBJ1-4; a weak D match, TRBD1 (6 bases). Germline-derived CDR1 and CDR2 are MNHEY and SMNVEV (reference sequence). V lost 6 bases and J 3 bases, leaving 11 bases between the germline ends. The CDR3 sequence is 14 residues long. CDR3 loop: CASRKGTPNEKLFF. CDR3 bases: TGTGCCAGCAGGAAGGGGACACCTAATGAAAAACTGTTTTTT.

CDR3 protein: CASSPGGADNEQFF. The DNA of the CDR3 is TGTGCCAGCAGCCCGGGTGGAGCGGACAATGAGCAGTTCTTC. The V and J genes are TRBV7-3 and TRBJ2-1, with D perhaps matching TRBD2 (5 bases). Germline CDR1 SGHTA, CDR2 FQGTGA. There are 14 residues in the CDR3. Between the trimmed V and J ends, which lost 5 bases and 5 bases, there was a span of 13 bases.

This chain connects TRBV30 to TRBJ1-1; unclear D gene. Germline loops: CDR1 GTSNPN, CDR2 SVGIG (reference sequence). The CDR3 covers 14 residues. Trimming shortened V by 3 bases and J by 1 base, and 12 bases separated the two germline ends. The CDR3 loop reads CAWSSEMGNTEAFF. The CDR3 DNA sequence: TGTGCCTGGAGCAGTGAGATGGGGAACACTGAAGCTTTCTTT.

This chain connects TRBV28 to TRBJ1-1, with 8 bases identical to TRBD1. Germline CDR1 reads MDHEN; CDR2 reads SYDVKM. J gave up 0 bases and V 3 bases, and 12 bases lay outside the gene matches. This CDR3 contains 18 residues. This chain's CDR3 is CASSFWGRTGTMNTEAFF. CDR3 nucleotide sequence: TGTGCCAGCAGTTTTTGGGGGCGGACAGGGACCATGAACACTGAAGCTTTCTTT. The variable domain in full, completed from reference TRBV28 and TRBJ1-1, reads DVKVTQSSRYLVKRTGEKVFLECVQDMDHENMFWYRQDPGLGLRLIYFSYDVKMKEKGDIPEGYSVSREKKERFSLILESASTNQTSMYLCASSFWGRTGTMNTEAFFGQGTRLTVV.

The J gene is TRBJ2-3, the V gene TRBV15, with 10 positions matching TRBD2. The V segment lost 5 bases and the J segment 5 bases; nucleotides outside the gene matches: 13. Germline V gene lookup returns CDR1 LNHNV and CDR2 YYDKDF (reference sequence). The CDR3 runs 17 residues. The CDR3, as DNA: TGTGCCACCAGCCCTCAAGGGCTAGCGGGAGTTCGAGATACGCAGTATTTT. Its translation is CATSPQGLAGVRDTQYF. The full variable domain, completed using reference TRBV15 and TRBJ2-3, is DAMVIQNPRYQVTQFGKPVTLSCSQTLNHNVMYWYQQKSSQAPKLLFHYYDKDFNNEADTPDNFQSRRPNTSFCFLDIRSPGLGDTAMYLCATSPQGLAGVRDTQYFGPGTRLTVL.

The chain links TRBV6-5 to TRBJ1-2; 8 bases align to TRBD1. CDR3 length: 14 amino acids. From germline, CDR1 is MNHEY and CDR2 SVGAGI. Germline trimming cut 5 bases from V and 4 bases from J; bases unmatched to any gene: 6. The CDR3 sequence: CASSQGADVYGYTF. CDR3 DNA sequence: TGTGCCAGCAGTCAGGGGGCGGACGTCTATGGCTACACCTTC.

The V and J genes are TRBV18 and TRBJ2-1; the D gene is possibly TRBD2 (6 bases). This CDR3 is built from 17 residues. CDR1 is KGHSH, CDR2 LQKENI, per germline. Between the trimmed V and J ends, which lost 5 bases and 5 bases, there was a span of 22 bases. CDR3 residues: CASSGRTSSPGNNEQFF. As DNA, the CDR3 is TGTGCCAGCTCAGGGAGGACTTCTTCTCCCGGGAACAATGAGCAGTTCTTC.

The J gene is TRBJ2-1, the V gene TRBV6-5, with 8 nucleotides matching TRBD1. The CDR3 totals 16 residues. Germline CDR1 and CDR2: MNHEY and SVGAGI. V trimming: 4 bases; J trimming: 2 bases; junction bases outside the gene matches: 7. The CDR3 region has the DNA TGTGCCAGCAGTTCCCTGACAGGGGTCACCTACAATGAGCAGTTCTTC. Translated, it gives CASSSLTGVTYNEQFF.

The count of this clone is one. The CDR3 loop is CASSLGTQYF. For the CDR3, the DNA is TGTGCCAGCAGTTTGGGTACGCAGTATTTT. The V and J genes are TRBV27 and TRBJ2-3; D is ambiguous. The CDR3 spans 10 residues. V was cut by 3 bases and J by 8 bases, with 3 bases left in between. Germline V gene sequence: CDR1 MNHEY, CDR2 SMNVEV (reference sequence).

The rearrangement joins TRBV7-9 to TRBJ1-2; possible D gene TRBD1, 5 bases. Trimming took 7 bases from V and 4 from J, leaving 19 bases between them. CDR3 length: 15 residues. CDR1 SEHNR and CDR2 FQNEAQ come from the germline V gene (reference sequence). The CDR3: CASILNPPGTYGYTF. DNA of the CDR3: TGTGCCAGCATCCTAAACCCCCCAGGGACCTATGGCTACACCTTC.

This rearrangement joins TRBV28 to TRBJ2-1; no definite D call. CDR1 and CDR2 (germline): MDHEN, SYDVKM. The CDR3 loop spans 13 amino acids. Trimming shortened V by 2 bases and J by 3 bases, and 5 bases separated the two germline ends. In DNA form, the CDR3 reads TGTGCCAGCAGTTTAGACCGCTACAATGAGCAGTTCTTC. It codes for CASSLDRYNEQFF.

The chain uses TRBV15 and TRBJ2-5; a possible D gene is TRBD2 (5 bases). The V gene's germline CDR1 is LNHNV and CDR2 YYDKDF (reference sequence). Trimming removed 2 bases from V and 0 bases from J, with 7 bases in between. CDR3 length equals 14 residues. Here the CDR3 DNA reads TGTGCCACCAGCAGAAGCGGAAACCAAGAGACCCAGTACTTC. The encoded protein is CATSRSGNQETQYF.

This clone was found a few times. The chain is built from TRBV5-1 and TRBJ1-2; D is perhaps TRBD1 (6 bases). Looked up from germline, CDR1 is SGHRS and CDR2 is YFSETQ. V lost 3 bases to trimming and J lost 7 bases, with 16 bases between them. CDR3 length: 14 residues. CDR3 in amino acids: CASSSLRDKTGYTF. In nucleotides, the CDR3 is TGCGCCAGCAGCTCACTACGGGACAAAACTGGCTACACCTTC.

The DNA of the CDR3 is TGTGCCAGCAGCTATCCCTCGGGACCGGTAGGCGGCTACACCTTC. It translates to CASSYPSGPVGGYTF. The J gene is TRBJ1-2, the V gene TRBV7-9; D possibly corresponds to TRBD1 (5 bases). The CDR3 loop spans 15 amino acids. The germline CDR1 and CDR2 sequences are SEHNR and FQNEAQ (reference sequence). V was pared by 4 bases and J by 8 bases, with 20 bases between.

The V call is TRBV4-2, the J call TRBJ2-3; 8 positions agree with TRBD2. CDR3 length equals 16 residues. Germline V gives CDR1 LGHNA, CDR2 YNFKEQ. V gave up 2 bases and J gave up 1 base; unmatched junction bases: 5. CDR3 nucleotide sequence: TGTGCCAGCAGCCAATCTCCGCGGGGGGGCACAGATACGCAGTATTTT. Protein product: CASSQSPRGGTDTQYF.

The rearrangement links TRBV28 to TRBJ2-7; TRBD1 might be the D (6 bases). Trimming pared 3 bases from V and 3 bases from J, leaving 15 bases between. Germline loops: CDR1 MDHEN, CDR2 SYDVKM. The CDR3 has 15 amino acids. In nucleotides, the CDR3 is TGTGCCAGCAGTTTTTTAGTCAGGGGTAACTACGAGCAGTACTTC. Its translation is CASSFLVRGNYEQYF.

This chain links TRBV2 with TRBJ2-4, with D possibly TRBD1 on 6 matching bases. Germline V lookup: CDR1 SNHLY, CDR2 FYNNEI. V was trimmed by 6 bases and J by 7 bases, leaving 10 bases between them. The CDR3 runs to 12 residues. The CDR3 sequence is CASRLTGNIQYF. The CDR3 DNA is TGTGCCAGCAGGCTAACAGGGAACATTCAGTACTTC.

CDR3 loop: CASSFGRVAWGSGANVLTF. The CDR3 DNA reads as TGTGCCAGCAGCTTTGGCAGGGTGGCTTGGGGCTCTGGGGCCAACGTCCTGACTTTC. This chain links TRBV11-2 with TRBJ2-6, with D perhaps matching TRBD1 (5 bases). CDR1 is SGHAT and CDR2 is FQNNGV in the germline V gene. Between the trimmed V and J ends, which lost 3 bases and 0 bases, there was a span of 18 bases. The CDR3 consists of 19 residues.

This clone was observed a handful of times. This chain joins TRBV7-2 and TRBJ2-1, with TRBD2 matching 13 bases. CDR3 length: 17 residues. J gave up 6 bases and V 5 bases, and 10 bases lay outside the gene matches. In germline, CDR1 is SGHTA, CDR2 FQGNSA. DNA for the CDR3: TGTGCCAGCAGCCCAGTTGGACTAGCGGGAGATAGCAATGAGCAGTTCTTC. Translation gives CASSPVGLAGDSNEQFF. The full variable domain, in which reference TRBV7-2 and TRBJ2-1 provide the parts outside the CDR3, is GAGVSQSPSNKVTEKGKDVELRCDPISGHTALYWYRQSLGQGLEFLIYFQGNSAPDKSGLPSDRFSAERTGGSVSTLTIQRTQQEDSAVYLCASSPVGLAGDSNEQFFGPGTRLTVL.

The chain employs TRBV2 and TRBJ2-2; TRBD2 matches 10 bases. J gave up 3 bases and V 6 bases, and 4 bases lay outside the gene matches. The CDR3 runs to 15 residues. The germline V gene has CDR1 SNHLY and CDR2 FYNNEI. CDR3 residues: CASRGAGGHTGELFF. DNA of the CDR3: TGTGCCAGCAGGGGAGCGGGGGGGCACACCGGGGAGCTGTTTTTT.

The CDR3 DNA follows: TGCGCCAGCAGCCAAGATCGAGGCGGGCTAGGGCGAATCGCGAACACCGGGGAGCTGTTTTTT. This sequence encodes CASSQDRGGLGRIANTGELFF. This chain links TRBV4-3 with TRBJ2-2; possible D gene TRBD2, 5 bases. The CDR3 runs 21 residues. Trimming pared 0 bases from V and 0 bases from J, leaving 23 bases between. Looked up from germline, CDR1 is LGHNA and CDR2 is YSLEER.

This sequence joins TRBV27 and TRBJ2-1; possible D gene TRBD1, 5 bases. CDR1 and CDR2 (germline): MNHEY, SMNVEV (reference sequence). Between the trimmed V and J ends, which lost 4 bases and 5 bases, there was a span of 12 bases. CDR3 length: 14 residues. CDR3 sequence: CASSYFSGNNEQFF. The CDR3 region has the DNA TGTGCCAGCAGTTATTTTTCAGGGAACAATGAGCAGTTCTTC.

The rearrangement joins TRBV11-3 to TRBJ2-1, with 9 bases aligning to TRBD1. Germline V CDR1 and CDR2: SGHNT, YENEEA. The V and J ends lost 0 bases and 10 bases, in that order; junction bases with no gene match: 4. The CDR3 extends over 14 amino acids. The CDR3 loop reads CASSLDSGTGEQFF. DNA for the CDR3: TGTGCCAGCAGCTTAGATTCCGGGACAGGGGAGCAGTTCTTC.

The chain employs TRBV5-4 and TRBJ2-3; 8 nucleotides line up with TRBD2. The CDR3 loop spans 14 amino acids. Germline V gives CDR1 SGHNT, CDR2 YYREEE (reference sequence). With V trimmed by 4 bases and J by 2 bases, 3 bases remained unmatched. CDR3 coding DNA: TGTGCCAGCAGCGTGGGACTAGACACAGATACGCAGTATTTT. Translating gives CASSVGLDTDTQYF.

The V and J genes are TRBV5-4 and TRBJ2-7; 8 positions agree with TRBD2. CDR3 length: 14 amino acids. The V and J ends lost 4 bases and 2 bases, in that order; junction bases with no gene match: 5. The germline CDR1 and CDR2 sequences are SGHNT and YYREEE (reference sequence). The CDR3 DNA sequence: TGTGCCAGCAGCGACGGACTAGCTACCTACGAGCAGTACTTC. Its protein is CASSDGLATYEQYF.

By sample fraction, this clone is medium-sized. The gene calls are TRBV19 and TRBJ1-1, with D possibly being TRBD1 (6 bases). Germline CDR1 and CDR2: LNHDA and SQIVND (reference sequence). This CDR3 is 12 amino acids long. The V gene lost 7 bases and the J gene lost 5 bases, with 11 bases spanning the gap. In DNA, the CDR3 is TGTGCCAGTAACAACAGGGAGACTGAAGCTTTCTTT. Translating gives CASNNRETEAFF.